This entry concerns a single T cell receptor beta chain. Its antigen is unidentified. Germline lookup yields CDR1 KGHSH and CDR2 LQKENI. This CDR3 region has 17 residues. Trimming took off 3 bases at V and 0 bases at J, with 16 bases between the two ends. This entry is derived from a study of cytomegalovirus exposure and HLA in healthy donors. Study-wide context: The same platform used for the roughly 650 first-cohort repertoires was also used for the 120 or so validation repertoires, as a later analysis reported.

Profiled with immunoSEQ multiplex PCR; TCRdb holds only in-frame clones, not every one. The sample holds a few hundred thousand clones, roughly 90% seen once. The donors were part of the roughly 120-subject validation cohort, which stood apart from the roughly 670-subject first cohort. Regarding the study as a whole: With high specificity and sensitivity, the classifier reportedly diagnosed cytomegalovirus status. A few CMV-associated chains were confirmed in vitro to be specific for CMV antigens.

The sequence was collected from a woman under 30 in good health and CMV-seronegative. Specimen: PBMCs. The V gene is TRBV18, the J gene TRBJ2-3; TRBD2 is a possible D gene (6 bases). Here the CDR3 DNA reads TGTGCCAGCTCACCCACTAAGCGGGCGTCTAGCACAGATACGCAGTATTTT. Translation: CASSPTKRASSTDTQYF.